This T cell receptor beta chain was sequenced during a study of T cells in localized non-small cell lung cancer. Whole-study results and caveats: Sequencing was restricted to one tumor region; therefore, heterogeneity remains possible. Longer overall survival was seen with higher T cell density measured in blood. Of the top 100 tumor clones, median around 60 were in adjacent lung, approximately 29 among its top 100. Uninvolved neighboring lung showed the greatest T cell clonality, exceeding tumor.

With regard to this clone: Its target is unknown.

Sequenced by immunoSEQ multiplex PCR; TCRdb stores in-frame clones only, minus some. The table shows about 91,000 clones, with roughly 87% occurring only once. Germline V gives CDR1 MNHNY, CDR2 SVGAGI (reference sequence). V was clipped by 10 bases and J by 2 bases; unmatched bases: 5. The CDR3 contains 13 residues. The V and J genes are TRBV6-6 and TRBJ2-3; 8 bases align to TRBD2. The TCR was taken from a man aged 40-75 years with stage I squamous cell lung carcinoma. Specimen: peripheral blood, collected before any cancer treatment. CDR3 loop: CATCGGNTDTQYF. Written as DNA, the CDR3 is TGTGCCACCTGCGGGGGGAACACAGATACGCAGTATTTT.